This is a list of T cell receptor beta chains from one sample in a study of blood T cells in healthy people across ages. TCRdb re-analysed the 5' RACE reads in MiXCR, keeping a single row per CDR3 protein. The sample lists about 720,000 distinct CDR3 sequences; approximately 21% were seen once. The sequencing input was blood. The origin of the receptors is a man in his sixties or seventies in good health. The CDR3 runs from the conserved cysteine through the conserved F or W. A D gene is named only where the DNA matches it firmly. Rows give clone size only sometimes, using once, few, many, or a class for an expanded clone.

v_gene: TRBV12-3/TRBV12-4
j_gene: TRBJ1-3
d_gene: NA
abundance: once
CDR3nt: TGTGCCAGCAGTTTTTTTTCAGTTGGAAACACCATATATTTT
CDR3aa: CASSFFSVGNTIYF

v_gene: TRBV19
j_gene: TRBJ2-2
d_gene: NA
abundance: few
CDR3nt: TGTGCCAGTAGCGGAGGGCCGCCGGACACCGGGGAGCTGTTTTTT
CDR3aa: CASSGGPPDTGELFF

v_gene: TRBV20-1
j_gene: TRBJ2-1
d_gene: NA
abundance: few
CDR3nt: TGCAGTGCTAGACAGGACGGTTATGAGCAGTTCTTC
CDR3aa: CSARQDGYEQFF

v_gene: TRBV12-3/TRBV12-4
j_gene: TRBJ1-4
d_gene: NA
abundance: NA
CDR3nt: TGTGCCAGCAGTAATAGGGGTACTGAAAAACTGTTTTTT
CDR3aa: CASSNRGTEKLFF

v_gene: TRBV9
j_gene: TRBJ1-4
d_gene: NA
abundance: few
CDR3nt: TGTGCCAGCAGCGTAGCGGGGACTAGGAGTGAAAAACTGTTTTTT
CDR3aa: CASSVAGTRSEKLFF

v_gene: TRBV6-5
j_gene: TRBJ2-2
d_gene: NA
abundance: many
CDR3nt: TGTGCCAGCAGTTACTCGCCGGTCGCTAGGGGGGTCGGGGAGCTGTTTTTT
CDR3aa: CASSYSPVARGVGELFF

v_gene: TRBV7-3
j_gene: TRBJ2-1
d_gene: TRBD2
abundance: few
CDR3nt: TGTGCCAGCAGCTTAACGTGGGGGACTAGCGGGAACAATGAGCAGTTCTTC
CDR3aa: CASSLTWGTSGNNEQFF

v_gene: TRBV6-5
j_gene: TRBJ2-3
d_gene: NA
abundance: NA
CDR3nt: TGTGCCAGCAGTTACTCGACGGGCAGCCAACGGATAAGCACAGATACGCAGTATTTT
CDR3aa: CASSYSTGSQRISTDTQYF

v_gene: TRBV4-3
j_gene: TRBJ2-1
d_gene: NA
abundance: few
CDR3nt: TGCGCCAGCAGCCAAGCGGTAGACTCCTACAATGAGCAGTTCTTC
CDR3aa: CASSQAVDSYNEQFF

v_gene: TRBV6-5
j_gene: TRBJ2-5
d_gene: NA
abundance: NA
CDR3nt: TGTGCCAGCAGTTACTCCCAGGGGTTAGGCGAGACCCGGTACTTC
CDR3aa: CASSYSQGLGETRYF

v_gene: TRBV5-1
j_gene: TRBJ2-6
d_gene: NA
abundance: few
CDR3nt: TGCGCCAGCAGCTTGGAGGTACTTTCTGGGGCCAACGTCCTGACTTTC
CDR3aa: CASSLEVLSGANVLTF

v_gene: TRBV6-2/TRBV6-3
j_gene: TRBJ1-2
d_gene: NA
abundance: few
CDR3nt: TGTGCCAGCAGTTACTCGGGACATAACTATGGCTACACCTTC
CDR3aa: CASSYSGHNYGYTF

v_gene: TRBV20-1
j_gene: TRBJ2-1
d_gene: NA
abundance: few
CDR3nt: TGCAGTGCCCGGCGGAGGGCCTACAATGAGCAGTTCTTC
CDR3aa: CSARRRAYNEQFF

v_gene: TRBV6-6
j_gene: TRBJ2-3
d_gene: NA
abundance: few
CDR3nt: TGTGCCAGCACGACGGCAAGCACAGATACGCAGTATTTT
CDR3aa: CASTTASTDTQYF

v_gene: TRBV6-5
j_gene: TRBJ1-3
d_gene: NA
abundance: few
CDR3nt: TGTGCCAGCAGTTACTCGAAGGCGGGGTTCACTTCTGGAAACATCATATATTTT
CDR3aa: CASSYSKAGFTSGNIIYF

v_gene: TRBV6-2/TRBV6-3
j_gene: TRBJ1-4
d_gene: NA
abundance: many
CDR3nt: TGTGCCAGCTGGAGGGGCAGGTCACGCGAAAAACTGTTTTTT
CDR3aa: CASWRGRSREKLFF

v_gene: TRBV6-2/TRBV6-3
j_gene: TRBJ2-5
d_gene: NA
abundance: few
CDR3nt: TGTGCCAGCAGGCGACGGAATTTACAAGAGACCCAGTACTTC
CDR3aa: CASRRRNLQETQYF

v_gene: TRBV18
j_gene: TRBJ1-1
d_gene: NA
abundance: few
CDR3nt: TGTGCCAGCTCAATTCAGTCCATGAACACTGAAGCTTTCTTT
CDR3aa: CASSIQSMNTEAFF

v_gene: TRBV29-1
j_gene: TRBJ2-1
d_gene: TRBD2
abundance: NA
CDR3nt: TGCAGCGTTCAACAGACTAGCGGGAGGGTCAATGAGCAGTTCTTC
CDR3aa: CSVQQTSGRVNEQFF

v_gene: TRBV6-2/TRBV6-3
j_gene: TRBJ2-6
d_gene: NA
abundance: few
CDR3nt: TGTGCCAGCAGTCGCTGGGGGGAAGTTTCTGGGGCCAACGTCCTGACTTTC
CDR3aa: CASSRWGEVSGANVLTF

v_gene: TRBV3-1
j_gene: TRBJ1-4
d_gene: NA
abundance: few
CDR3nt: TGTGCCAGCGGGAGTATGGGGATCGGTGAAAAACTGTTTTTT
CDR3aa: CASGSMGIGEKLFF

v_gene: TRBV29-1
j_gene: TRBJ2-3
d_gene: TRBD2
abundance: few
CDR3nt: TGCAGCGTTACGACTAGCGGGGGCACAGATACGCAGTATTTT
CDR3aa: CSVTTSGGTDTQYF

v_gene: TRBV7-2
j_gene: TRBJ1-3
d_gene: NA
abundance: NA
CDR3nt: TGTGCCTGCAGCCCGCTGCCCTCTGGAAACACCATATATTTT
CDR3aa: CACSPLPSGNTIYF

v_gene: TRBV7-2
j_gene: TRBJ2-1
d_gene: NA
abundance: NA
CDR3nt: TGTGCCAGCAGCTCGATTAGGGGGGTCTGGGACAATGAGCAGTTCTTC
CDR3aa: CASSSIRGVWDNEQFF

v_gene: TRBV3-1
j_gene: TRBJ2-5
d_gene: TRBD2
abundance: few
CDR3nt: TGTGCCAGCAGCCAAGTGAGGACTAGCCCGGAGACCCAGTACTTC
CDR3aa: CASSQVRTSPETQYF

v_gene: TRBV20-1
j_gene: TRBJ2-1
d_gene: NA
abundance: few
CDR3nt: TGCAGTGCTAGAGAGGCGGGTAGCAATGAGCAGTTCTTC
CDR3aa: CSAREAGSNEQFF

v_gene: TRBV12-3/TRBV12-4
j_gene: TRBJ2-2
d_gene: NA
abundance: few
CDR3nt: TGTGCCAGCAGTGATACATACCGGGAGCTGTTTTTT
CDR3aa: CASSDTYRELFF

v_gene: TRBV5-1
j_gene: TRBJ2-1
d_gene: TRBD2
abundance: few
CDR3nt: TGCGCCAGCAGCGCCGTTGGGGCGGGGGGTTACTACAATGAGCAGTTCTTC
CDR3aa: CASSAVGAGGYYNEQFF

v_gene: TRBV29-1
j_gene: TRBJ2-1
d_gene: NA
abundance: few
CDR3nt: TGCAGCGCACCCACTAGTACCAATGAGCAGTTCTTC
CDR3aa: CSAPTSTNEQFF

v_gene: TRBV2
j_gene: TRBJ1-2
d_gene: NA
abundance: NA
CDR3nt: TGTGCCAGCAGTGGGCAGTCTAACTATGGCTGCACCTTC
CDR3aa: CASSGQSNYGCTF

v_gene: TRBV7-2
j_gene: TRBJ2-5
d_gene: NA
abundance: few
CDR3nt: TGTGCCAGCAGCCAAATTCTACGGGAAGAGACCCAGTACTTC
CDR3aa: CASSQILREETQYF

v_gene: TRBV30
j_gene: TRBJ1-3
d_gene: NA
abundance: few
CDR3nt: TGTGCCTGGAGTGCGGCAGGGGCTAGCACCATATATTTT
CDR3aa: CAWSAAGASTIYF

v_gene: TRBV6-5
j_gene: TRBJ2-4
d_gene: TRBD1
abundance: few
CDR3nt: TGTGCCAGCAGTTACTCGACCACAGGGGACAAAAACATTCAGTACTTC
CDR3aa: CASSYSTTGDKNIQYF

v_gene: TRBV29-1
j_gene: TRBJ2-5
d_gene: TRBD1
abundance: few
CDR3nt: TGCAGCGTAGGGGGCTTGGAGACCCAGTACTTC
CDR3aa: CSVGGLETQYF

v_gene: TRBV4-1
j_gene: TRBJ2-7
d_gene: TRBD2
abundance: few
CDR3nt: TGCGCCAGCAGCCAACCAATAGCGGGAGCCTACGAGCAGTACTTC
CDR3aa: CASSQPIAGAYEQYF

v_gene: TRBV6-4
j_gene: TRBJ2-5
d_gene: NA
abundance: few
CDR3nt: TGTGCCAGCAGTGACTCGCCAGGGAAGGTTGAGACCCAGTACTTC
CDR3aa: CASSDSPGKVETQYF

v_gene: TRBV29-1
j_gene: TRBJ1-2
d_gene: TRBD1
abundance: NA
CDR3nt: TGCAGCGGGGGGGGACAGGGGATCTATGGCTACACCTTC
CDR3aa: CSGGGQGIYGYTF

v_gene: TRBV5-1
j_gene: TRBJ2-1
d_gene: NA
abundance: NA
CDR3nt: TGCGCCAGCAGCCCACGTAACTTGCACGGGGGTGAGCAGTTCTTC
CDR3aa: CASSPRNLHGGEQFF

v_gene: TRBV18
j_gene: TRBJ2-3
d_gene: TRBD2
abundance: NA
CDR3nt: TGTGCCAGCTCATCAGCATCTCGCGGGAGAGCAGATACGCAGTATTTT
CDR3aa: CASSSASRGRADTQYF

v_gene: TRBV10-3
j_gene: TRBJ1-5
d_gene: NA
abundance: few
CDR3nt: TGTGCCATCAGTGAGTCTAGCACAGGGAATCAGCCCCAGCATTTT
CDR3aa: CAISESSTGNQPQHF

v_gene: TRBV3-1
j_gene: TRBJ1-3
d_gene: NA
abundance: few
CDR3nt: TGTGCCAGCAGCCAAGTCGCCAGGAGCTCTGGAAACACCATATATTTT
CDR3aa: CASSQVARSSGNTIYF